These 2 T cell receptor beta chains share one sample of origin, sequenced in a study of CD8+CD57+ T cells in acquired aplastic anemia. CD8+CD57+ cell expansion had been shown by flow cytometry in patients chosen for sequencing. Profiling that covered TCR beta VDJ and CDR3 relied on genomic DNA as its template. TCRdb reprocessed the reads via MiXCR and lists one record per CDR3 protein. The table includes about 190,000 distinct CDR3 sequences, 48% detected once. The sequencing input was sorted CD4+, CD8+, or CD8+CD57+ T cells (not recorded which) from PBMCs. The source of these receptors is a human donor with aplastic anemia.

A few counts support this clonotype. The CDR3 spells CASSVDPAGAVYNEQFF. DNA for the CDR3: TGTGCCAGCAGCGTAGACCCAGCGGGGGCCGTCTACAATGAGCAGTTCTTC. The chain uses TRBV9 and TRBJ2-1, with TRBD2 matching 8 bases. Germline values: CDR1 SGDLS, CDR2 YYNGEE. With V trimmed by 0 bases and J by 3 bases, 8 bases remained unmatched. There are 17 residues in the CDR3.

This chain connects TRBV29-1 to TRBJ2-3, with TRBD2 matching over 7 bases. The CDR3 extends over 11 amino acids. V lost 5 bases, J lost 10 bases, and 6 bases stayed unmatched. CDR1 and CDR2 (germline): SQVTM, ANQGSEA. This CDR3 reads CSVPVAGAQYF. In nucleotides, the CDR3 is TGCAGCGTTCCTGTGGCGGGAGCGCAGTATTTT.